A single sample is the source of the 32 T cell receptor beta chains below, sequenced in a study of CD8+CD57+ T cells in acquired aplastic anemia. The study profiled TCR beta VDJ and CDR3 using genomic DNA as template. TCRdb itself ran the reads through MiXCR, one entry per CDR3 protein. The repertoire holds about 160,000 distinct CDR3 sequences, about 48% seen once, with 1.1% in the top ten. The source material was sorted CD4+, CD8+, or CD8+CD57+ T cells (not recorded which) from PBMCs. Source of these receptors: a human donor in good health.

Worth noting for this clonotype: A single base separates this from a much larger clone, so it may be a read error. V gene TRBV6-5 combines with J gene TRBJ2-7; D may be TRBD2 (6 bases). V lost 0 bases, J lost 4 bases, and 16 bases lay in between. CDR3 length: 16 residues. Germline V gives CDR1 MNHEY, CDR2 SVGAGI. The CDR3 DNA is TGTGCCAGCAGTTACTCGCGGTCCAGCGGGTGGTACGAGCAGTACTTC. Protein sequence: CASSYSRSSGWYEQYF.

The J gene is TRBJ2-1, the V gene TRBV29-1, with a weak D call TRBD2 (5 bases). V lost 7 bases to trimming and J lost 2 bases, with 12 bases between them. The CDR3 is made up of 13 amino acids. Germline values: CDR1 SQVTM, CDR2 ANQGSEA. DNA of the CDR3: TGCAGCGCTCTAGAGGGAACCTACAATGAGCAGTTCTTC. This encodes CSALEGTYNEQFF.

Worth noting for this clonotype: One end of the junction is discordant with germline, which a read error may explain. The CDR3 spells CATSRGSTDTQCF. The CDR3 DNA reads as TGTGCCACCTCGCGGGGTAGCACAGATACGCAGTGTTTT. This sequence joins TRBV5-8 and TRBJ2-3; maybe TRBD2 (6 bases). CDR1 is SGHTS and CDR2 is YDEGEE in the germline V gene. There are 13 residues in the CDR3. Combining the CDR3 with reference TRBV5-8 and TRBJ2-3 gives the whole variable domain EAGVTQSPTHLIKTRGQQATLRCSPISGHTSVYWYQQALGLGLQFLLWYDEGEERNRGNFPPRFSGRQFPNYSSELNVNALELEDSALYLCATSRGSTDTQCFGPGTRLTVL.

This chain connects TRBV29-1 to TRBJ2-7; a possible D gene is TRBD1 (7 bases). Germline V gene data show CDR1 as SQVTM and CDR2 as ANQGSEA. The germline V and J ends were trimmed by 7 bases and 3 bases, with 13 bases remaining between them. The CDR3 has 12 residues. The CDR3: CSGQGGHYEQYF. Here the CDR3 DNA reads TGCAGCGGACAGGGAGGTCACTACGAGCAGTACTTC.

This clonotype showed up many times. The chain employs TRBV10-1 and TRBJ2-2, with D possibly being TRBD1 (6 bases). Germline assignment: CDR1 WNHNN and CDR2 SYGVQD (reference sequence). This CDR3 has 16 residues. V was trimmed by 5 bases and J by 3 bases, leaving 16 bases between them. The CDR3, as DNA: TGCGCCAGCAGTCTCGGCAGGGGAACGTACACCGGGGAGCTGTTTTTT. Its protein is CASSLGRGTYTGELFF.

This clonotype showed up just once. The V gene is TRBV19, the J gene TRBJ2-2; maybe TRBD1 (6 bases). The V end was cut by 4 bases, the J end by 1 base, with 7 bases between. The CDR3 extends over 14 amino acids. Germline values: CDR1 LNHDA, CDR2 SQIVND (reference sequence). The CDR3 reads CASSKGQNTGELFF. Here the CDR3 DNA reads TGTGCCAGTAGTAAGGGACAGAACACCGGGGAGCTGTTTTTT.

This chain uses TRBV11-1 with TRBJ2-3; 10 bases align to TRBD2. J gave up 4 bases and V 4 bases, and 14 bases lay outside the gene matches. CDR1 and CDR2 from the germline V gene are SGHAT and FQDESV (reference sequence). The CDR3 loop spans 18 amino acids. CDR3 residues: CASSSLGASGSPADTQYF. DNA of the CDR3: TGTGCCAGCAGCTCCCTAGGCGCTAGCGGGAGCCCAGCAGATACGCAGTATTTT.

This clonotype was counted ten times or more. V and J are TRBV5-5 and TRBJ2-2; D is unresolved. This CDR3 comprises 14 residues. Germline lookup yields CDR1 SGHKS and CDR2 YYEKEE (reference sequence). Deletions cut 1 base from V and 2 bases from J, with 6 bases between. The CDR3 sequence: CASSLLVNTGELFF. In DNA, the CDR3 is TGTGCCAGCAGCTTGCTGGTTAACACCGGGGAGCTGTTTTTT.

V usage is TRBV7-9 and J usage is TRBJ1-2; D perhaps matches TRBD1 (6 bases). CDR3 length: 14 residues. V dropped 5 bases and J dropped 4 bases, with 14 bases sitting between them. CDR1 is SEHNR and CDR2 is FQNEAQ in the germline V gene (reference sequence). The CDR3: CASSRGQPVYGYTF. In DNA form, the CDR3 reads TGTGCCAGCAGCCGAGGACAGCCTGTCTATGGCTACACCTTC.

This clonotype has at least ten counts. Here the CDR3 reads CASSDRQGYYNEQFF. The DNA for the CDR3 is TGTGCCAGCAGCGATCGACAGGGATACTACAATGAGCAGTTCTTC. The J gene is TRBJ2-1, the V gene TRBV9; 7 positions match TRBD1. The CDR3 totals 15 residues. The junction had 6 bases not matched to a gene; V was cut back by 3 bases and J by 3 bases. Germline V gene sequence: CDR1 SGDLS, CDR2 YYNGEE.

The rearrangement links TRBV29-1 to TRBJ1-1; TRBD1 agrees at 8 bases. The J segment lost 4 bases and the V segment lost 4 bases, leaving 5 bases of the junction unmatched. This CDR3 is built from 13 residues. Germline CDR1 is SQVTM and CDR2 is ANQGSEA. Here the CDR3 reads CSVGGQVGTEAFF. The CDR3 coding sequence is TGCAGCGTTGGGGGACAGGTCGGCACTGAAGCTTTCTTT.

The rearrangement uses TRBV19 and TRBJ1-5; D gene unclear. This CDR3 contains 15 residues. Germline CDR1 reads LNHDA; CDR2 reads SQIVND (reference sequence). Between the trimmed V and J ends, which lost 3 bases and 2 bases, there was a span of 11 bases. The CDR3 DNA reads as TGTGCCAGTAGTATGTTAGGTCTGGGCAATCAGCCCCAGCATTTT. This sequence encodes CASSMLGLGNQPQHF. Full variable domain (rest looked up from reference TRBV19 and TRBJ1-5): DGGITQSPKYLFRKEGQNVTLSCEQNLNHDAMYWYRQDPGQGLRLIYYSQIVNDFQKGDIAEGYSVSREKKESFPLTVTSAQKNPTAFYLCASSMLGLGNQPQHFGDGTRLSIL.

In DNA form, the CDR3 reads TGCAGCGTTGACAGGGGCCCCGAAGCTTTCTTT. This encodes CSVDRGPEAFF. This chain connects TRBV29-1 to TRBJ1-1, with a possible D match to TRBD1 (6 bases). Germline V gene lookup returns CDR1 SQVTM and CDR2 ANQGSEA. Between the trimmed V and J ends, which lost 3 bases and 8 bases, there was a span of 10 bases. The CDR3 is 11 residues long.

The rearrangement uses TRBV7-9 and TRBJ2-7; no reliable D call. Trimming shortened V by 2 bases and J by 3 bases, and 5 bases separated the two germline ends. The germline V gene encodes CDR1 SEHNR and CDR2 FQNEAQ (reference sequence). The CDR3 is 12 residues long. The CDR3 loop reads CASSLPGYEQYF. In DNA, the CDR3 is TGTGCCAGCAGCTTACCCGGCTACGAGCAGTACTTC. The full variable domain, its missing parts supplied by reference TRBV7-9 and TRBJ2-7, is DTGVSQNPRHKITKRGQNVTFRCDPISEHNRLYWYRQTLGQGPEFLTYFQNEAQLEKSRLLSDRFSAERPKGSFSTLEIQRTEQGDSAMYLCASSLPGYEQYFGPGTRLTVT.

This clonotype was counted many times. This chain uses TRBV7-2 with TRBJ1-1; D is ambiguous. The CDR3 consists of 14 residues. V lost 2 bases, J lost 5 bases, and 12 bases lay in between. Germline assignment: CDR1 SGHTA and CDR2 FQGNSA. This CDR3 is CASSLYPSRTEAFF. The CDR3 DNA reads TGTGCCAGCAGCTTATATCCCTCGAGGACTGAAGCTTTCTTT. The complete variable domain, with remaining parts taken from reference TRBV7-2 and TRBJ1-1, reads GAGVSQSPSNKVTEKGKDVELRCDPISGHTALYWYRQSLGQGLEFLIYFQGNSAPDKSGLPSDRFSAERTGGSVSTLTIQRTQQEDSAVYLCASSLYPSRTEAFFGQGTRLTVV.

The chain combines TRBV6-1 with TRBJ1-5; D is ambiguous. The CDR3 extends over 14 amino acids. The germline V gene encodes CDR1 MNHNS and CDR2 SASEGT. Trimming stripped 4 bases from V and 2 bases from J, with 9 bases between. This CDR3 reads CASSGPGGNQPQHF. The CDR3, as DNA: TGTGCCAGCAGTGGGCCCGGGGGCAATCAGCCCCAGCATTTT.

The rearrangement uses TRBV7-6 and TRBJ2-7, with 7 bases identical to TRBD2. The CDR3 loop spans 15 amino acids. The germline CDR1 and CDR2 sequences are SGHVS and FNYEAQ. The junction had 12 bases not matched to a gene; V was cut back by 5 bases and J by 5 bases. Here the CDR3 reads CASSPGLERVDEQYF. In DNA, the CDR3 is TGTGCCAGCAGCCCCGGACTAGAACGGGTGGACGAGCAGTACTTC. Combining the CDR3 with reference TRBV7-6 and TRBJ2-7 gives the whole variable domain GAGVSQSPRYKVTKRGQDVALRCDPISGHVSLYWYRQALGQGPEFLTYFNYEAQQDKSGLPNDRFSAERPEGSISTLTIQRTEQRDSAMYRCASSPGLERVDEQYFGPGTRLTVT.

This clonotype was picked up many times. The chain couples TRBV11-2 to TRBJ1-4; D perhaps matches TRBD1 (5 bases). Trimming shortened V by 5 bases and J by 0 bases, and 19 bases separated the two germline ends. Germline CDR1 and CDR2: SGHAT and FQNNGV. The CDR3 consists of 18 residues. The CDR3 here is CASSLVGRGAATNEKLFF. CDR3 DNA: TGTGCCAGCAGCCTAGTAGGACGGGGCGCCGCAACTAATGAAAAACTGTTTTTT.

This clonotype turned up a few times. This chain uses TRBV25-1 with TRBJ2-5; 7 positions agree with TRBD1. The length of the CDR3 is 16 residues. Germline lookup yields CDR1 MGHDK and CDR2 SYGVNS. Unmatched junction bases numbered 5, after V lost 0 bases and J lost 1 base. The CDR3 loop is CASSEYGTDLQETQYF. CDR3 coding DNA: TGTGCCAGCAGTGAATATGGGACAGATCTCCAAGAGACCCAGTACTTC.

This chain connects TRBV7-9 to TRBJ1-1, with D maybe TRBD1 (6 bases). The germline V gene encodes CDR1 SEHNR and CDR2 FQNEAQ (reference sequence). V shed 2 bases and J shed 5 bases, with 18 bases lying between them. CDR3 length: 16 residues. CDR3 nucleotides: TGTGCCAGCAGCTTATTGGGCGGGGGGCGGACAACTGAAGCTTTCTTT. It translates to CASSLLGGGRTTEAFF.

This rearrangement joins TRBV24-1 to TRBJ2-1; D remains unclear. Per germline, CDR1 KGHDR and CDR2 SFDVKD. Trimming stripped 2 bases from V and 4 bases from J, with 5 bases between. This CDR3 contains 13 residues. In DNA form, the CDR3 reads TGTGCCACCAGTGATTCCTTATACAATGAGCAGTTCTTC. This encodes CATSDSLYNEQFF.

This clonotype was observed at least ten times. The chain employs TRBV13 and TRBJ2-7; TRBD2 matches at 7 bases. The length of the CDR3 is 18 residues. Germline CDR1 PRHDT, CDR2 FYEKMQ (reference sequence). Trimming took 5 bases from V and 2 from J; bases not matched to a gene: 18. The CDR3 DNA follows: TGTGCCAGCAGCGATACCTTAACCGGGACTAAAATCACCTACGAGCAGTACTTC. Its protein product is CASSDTLTGTKITYEQYF.

The chain carries TRBV7-8 and TRBJ2-7, with D uncertain. Trimming pared 4 bases from V and 1 base from J, leaving 8 bases between. Per germline, CDR1 SGHVS and CDR2 FQNEAQ. The CDR3 extends over 13 amino acids. For the CDR3, the DNA is TGTGCCAGCAGCTCCACAAGATCCTACGAGCAGTACTTC. This translates into CASSSTRSYEQYF. The whole variable domain, remainder taken from reference TRBV7-8 and TRBJ2-7, is GAGVSQSPRYKVAKRGQDVALRCDPISGHVSLFWYQQALGQGPEFLTYFQNEAQLDKSGLPSDRFFAERPEGSVSTLKIQRTQQEDSAVYLCASSSTRSYEQYFGPGTRLTVT.

Comments on this clonotype: This clone may be a read error of a much larger clone one base away. The genes are TRBV11-1 and TRBJ2-1, with a tentative D call TRBD2 (6 bases). The length of the CDR3 is 15 residues. CDR1 and CDR2 (germline): SGHAT, FQDESV (reference sequence). The CDR3 DNA is TGTGCCAGCAGCTGGGACGGGAGCTCCTACAATGAGCAGCTCTTC. Its translation is CASSWDGSSYNEQLF.

V usage is TRBV9 and J usage is TRBJ1-1; D unresolved. The germline V and J ends were trimmed by 0 bases and 5 bases, with 8 bases remaining between them. This CDR3 has 13 residues. Germline lookup yields CDR1 SGDLS and CDR2 YYNGEE. Here the CDR3 DNA reads TGTGCCAGCAGCGTAGACCCCGGAACTGAAGCTTTCTTT. Translating it yields CASSVDPGTEAFF.

This clonotype was seen at least ten times. This rearrangement joins TRBV7-6 to TRBJ2-2; TRBD1 agrees at 8 bases. The CDR3 contains 15 residues. From germline, CDR1 is SGHVS and CDR2 FNYEAQ. J was trimmed by 2 bases and V by 6 bases; bases with no gene match: 5. Here the CDR3 DNA reads TGTGCCAGCAGTCTAGGACAGGGCAACACCGGGGAGCTGTTTTTT. Translating it yields CASSLGQGNTGELFF.

The V and J genes are TRBV7-9 and TRBJ1-5; D is possibly TRBD1 (5 bases). Germline CDR1 is SEHNR and CDR2 is FQNEAQ (reference sequence). The CDR3 is 15 amino acids. V was trimmed by 1 base and J by 9 bases, leaving 16 bases between them. CDR3 amino acids: CASSLGDGETPPQHF. The CDR3 DNA sequence: TGTGCCAGCAGCTTAGGGGACGGTGAAACTCCGCCCCAGCATTTT. Looking up the rest from reference TRBV7-9 and TRBJ1-5 gives the full variable domain: DTGVSQNPRHKITKRGQNVTFRCDPISEHNRLYWYRQTLGQGPEFLTYFQNEAQLEKSRLLSDRFSAERPKGSFSTLEIQRTEQGDSAMYLCASSLGDGETPPQHFGDGTRLSIL.

This clonotype has only a few counts. It may be a read error: a sequence one base away is much more abundant. J is TRBJ2-7 and V is TRBV6-1, with unresolved D. The CDR3 covers 13 residues. Germline CDR1 MNHNS, CDR2 SASEGT. The V gene lost 8 bases and the J gene lost 2 bases, with 13 bases spanning the gap. This CDR3 is CASGPTPTYEQYF. The DNA of the CDR3 is TGTGCCAGCGGCCCCACACCGACCTACGAGCAGTACTTC.

At least ten counts were recorded for this clonotype. V gene TRBV12-3 or TRBV12-4 combines with J gene TRBJ1-3; D is unresolved. Trimming left V 1 base short and J 1 base short, with 5 bases between. There are 14 residues in the CDR3. CDR3: CASSLGPSGNTIYF. The CDR3 DNA reads TGTGCCAGCAGTTTAGGGCCGTCTGGAAACACCATATATTTT.

This chain connects TRBV25-1 to TRBJ2-5, with TRBD1 matching 11 bases. CDR1 is MGHDK, CDR2 SYGVNS, per germline. With V trimmed by 6 bases and J by 5 bases, 11 bases remained unmatched. CDR3 length: 16 residues. The CDR3 region has the DNA TGTGCCAGCAGCTTAGGGGGGACAGGGGGTATGGAGACCCAGTACTTC. This gives the protein CASSLGGTGGMETQYF.

V and J are TRBV30 and TRBJ2-2; a possible D gene is TRBD2 (6 bases). This CDR3 contains 12 residues. The V gene's germline CDR1 is GTSNPN and CDR2 SVGIG (reference sequence). Trimming shortened V by 4 bases and J by 6 bases, and 9 bases separated the two germline ends. The DNA for the CDR3 is TGTGCCTGGAAGCGCGGGGCCGGGGAGCTGTTTTTT. As protein: CAWKRGAGELFF.

This clonotype was observed a handful of times. The genes are TRBV7-2 and TRBJ2-7; D is perhaps TRBD2 (6 bases). The CDR3 covers 12 residues. Germline values: CDR1 SGHTA, CDR2 FQGNSA. V gave up 3 bases and J gave up 6 bases, with 9 bases separating them. DNA of the CDR3: TGTGCCAGCAGCTTGGGACTGGGCGAGCAGTACTTC. It codes for CASSLGLGEQYF.